What follows describes a single TCR beta chain. Its specificity is unknown. Through a sample-barcoded 5' primer and a J-beta primer mix, a second PCR was run for 7 to 11 cycles. One entry per CDR3 protein results from TCRdb running MiXCR on the 5' RACE reads. This table holds 1.5 million or so distinct CDR3 sequences, roughly 40% found once. Looked up from germline, CDR1 is SGHNT and CDR2 is YYREEE (reference sequence). There are 17 residues in the CDR3. Between the trimmed V and J ends, which lost 1 base and 5 bases, there was a span of 19 bases. These data come from a study of blood T cells in healthy people across ages. Study results and limitations: Roughly linearly, TCR beta diversity per million T cells fell as age increased. Reliance upon unsorted PBMCs precluded definitive naive versus antigen-experienced comparison.

V usage is TRBV5-4 and J usage is TRBJ2-1; TRBD2 might be the D (5 bases). Sequences were obtained from blood. This TCR came from a woman between 18 and 29 years old in good health. The CDR3 is CASSLRSGGSGDNEQFF. The CDR3, as DNA: TGTGCCAGCAGCTTGAGGTCAGGAGGATCCGGGGACAATGAGCAGTTCTTC.